This T cell receptor (beta chain) originates from a study of cytomegalovirus exposure and HLA in healthy donors. Study information: Per a later analysis, the approximately 600 first-cohort and some 110 validation repertoires shared one platform. Study-level results: Usually a TCR sequence was rare, but some public TCRs were found in many donors.

Sequencing used immunoSEQ multiplex PCR; TCRdb keeps in-frame clones, though not all of them. The sample has a few hundred thousand clones, roughly 87% seen once. As to this clone: Its antigen is not identified.

Germline V gene lookup returns CDR1 SNHLY and CDR2 FYNNEI. With V trimmed by 6 bases and J by 8 bases, 16 bases remained unmatched. This CDR3 is 17 amino acids long. The source material was PBMCs. V gene TRBV2 combines with J gene TRBJ2-1; the match to TRBD2 covers 10 bases. The TCR originated in a man younger than 35 in good health and CMV-seropositive. CDR3 loop: CASSRSGLAADGDEQFF. Written as DNA, the CDR3 is TGTGCCAGCAGCCGGAGCGGACTAGCGGCAGATGGGGATGAGCAGTTCTTC.